This record concerns one TCR beta chain sequence. Participants were placed into cohorts based on the clinical history they reported. The CDR3 contains 13 residues. Per germline, CDR1 MGHDK and CDR2 SYGVNS. Trimming shortened V by 2 bases and J by 3 bases, and 5 bases separated the two germline ends. Per the authors' pipeline: Amplifying reference gene primers gave estimates of nucleated cell counts. Method: immunoSEQ multiplex PCR; TCRdb's copy keeps in-frame clones and lacks some. The V and J calls and clone size are taken from that table; D and trimming were inferred from the DNA. The repertoire holds around 280,000 clones, about 90% seen once, with 1.7% in the top ten. The record originates from a study of blood T cell repertoires in COVID-19. Across the study: The United States, Italy and Spain provided the acute and convalescent COVID-19 samples. The cDNA or gDNA used as material had been derived from T cells, B-cell-depleted T cells, or PBMCs.

The clonotype originates from a woman between 18 and 29 years old with acute COVID-19. Material: PBMCs or T cells enriched from blood (not recorded which). J is TRBJ2-1 and V is TRBV25-1; D remains ambiguous. Written as DNA, the CDR3 is TGTGCCAGCAGTGAAGCTATCTACAATGAGCAGTTCTTC. Residues: CASSEAIYNEQFF.